The T cell receptor beta chain under discussion was sequenced for a study of patients and donors after allogeneic stem cell transplantation. One entry per CDR3 protein, called by TCRdb with MiXCR from the RT-PCR reads. Of 920,000 or so distinct CDR3 sequences in the sample, roughly 18% were seen once. CDR1 is SQVTM and CDR2 is ANQGSEA in the germline V gene. There are 12 residues in the CDR3. Trimming shortened V by 7 bases and J by 8 bases, and 15 bases separated the two germline ends. This clonotype was observed a few times. This receptor was identified in a human donor who was either an allogeneic HSCT recipient or a stem cell or donor lymphocyte infusion donor (not recorded which). It is not recorded whose cells these are; they may come from a transplant donor. The material sequenced was blood, either unsorted or a sorted T cell fraction (not recorded which). The chain recombines TRBV29-1 with TRBJ2-1, with D perhaps TRBD2 (6 bases). CDR3 protein: CSGGRGTDEQFF. In DNA form, the CDR3 reads TGCAGCGGCGGCCGGGGGACGGATGAGCAGTTCTTC.